Included here is one T cell receptor (beta chain) sequence, with context. Its cognate antigen is unknown. This sample is part of a study of siplizumab effects on memory and regulatory T cells. Study outcomes and limitations: A minor fraction of alloreactive clones, and no more, mapped to unstimulated subsets.

Trimming removed 0 bases from V and 5 bases from J; junction bases left unmatched: 6. Germline V lookup: CDR1 SGHRS, CDR2 YFSETQ. The length of the CDR3 is 15 residues. Clones were sequenced by immunoSEQ multiplex PCR, and TCRdb holds only the in-frame ones, with some missing. Here the sample spans around 100,000 clones, about 94% being singletons. V gene TRBV5-1 combines with J gene TRBJ2-7; 9 bases are a match to TRBD1. This sequence originates from a human donor in good health. Sequencing was done on a sample of non-Treg CD4+ T cells sorted from blood. CDR3 protein: CASSLEGQGSHEQYF. CDR3 bases: TGCGCCAGCAGCTTGGAAGGACAGGGGTCCCACGAGCAGTACTTC. Complete variable domain (other parts from reference TRBV5-1 and TRBJ2-7): KAGVTQTPRYLIKTRGQQVTLSCSPISGHRSVSWYQQTPGQGLQFLFEYFSETQRNKGNFPGRFSGRQFSNSRSEMNVSTLELGDSALYLCASSLEGQGSHEQYFGPGTRLTVT.